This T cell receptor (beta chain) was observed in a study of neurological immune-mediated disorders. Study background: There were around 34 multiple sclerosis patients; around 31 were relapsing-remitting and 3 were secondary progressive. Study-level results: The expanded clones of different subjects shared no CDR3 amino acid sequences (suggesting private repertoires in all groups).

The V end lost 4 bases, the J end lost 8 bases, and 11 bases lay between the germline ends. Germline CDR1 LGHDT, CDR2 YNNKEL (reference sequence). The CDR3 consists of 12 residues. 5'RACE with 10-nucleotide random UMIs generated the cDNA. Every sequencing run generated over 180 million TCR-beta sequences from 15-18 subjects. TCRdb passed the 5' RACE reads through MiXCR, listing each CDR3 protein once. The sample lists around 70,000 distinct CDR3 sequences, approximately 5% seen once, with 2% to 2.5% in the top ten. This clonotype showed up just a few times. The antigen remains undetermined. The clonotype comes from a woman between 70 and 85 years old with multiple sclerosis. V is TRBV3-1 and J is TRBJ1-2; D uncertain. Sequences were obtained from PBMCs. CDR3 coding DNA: TGTGCCAGCAGCCGCGCCAGCAGAGGCTACACCTTC. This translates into CASSRASRGYTF.